This TCR beta chain is drawn from a study of naive and memory T cell subsets. Study-wide points: In naive cells, over 95% of TCR sequences were seen only once. Possibly reflecting memory cells re-expressing CD45RA, a few larger clonotypes occurred in naive repertoires, especially CD8. No ground truth validated the naive and memory repertoire findings. Between naive and memory subsets, TCR abundance power law exponents differed.

Sequential positive selection took CD4 T cells first, then CD8 T cells. An equimolar mix of two oligonucleotides served as the beta constant-region primer for TRBC1 and TRBC2. The ligated cDNA underwent four PCR rounds using SP2 and nested alpha and beta constant-region primers. MiXCR, applied by TCRdb to the UMI-ligation and nested PCR reads, yields one record per CDR3 protein. This repertoire shows roughly 150,000 distinct CDR3 sequences, 22% found once; its top ten account for 0.095% to 0.12%. In germline, CDR1 is MDHEN, CDR2 SYDVKM. This CDR3 comprises 16 residues. The V gene end was trimmed by 5 bases and the J gene end by 5 bases; junction bases not matched to a gene: 10. This clonotype appeared a few times. Its antigen is as yet unknown.

This rearrangement joins TRBV28 to TRBJ2-5, with 11 bases identical to TRBD1. The sequenced material came from naive CD4+ T cells from blood. The origin of this receptor is a human donor in good health. The CDR3 spells CASSDPRTGGAETQYF. DNA of the CDR3: TGTGCCAGCAGTGACCCTCGGACAGGGGGCGCGGAGACCCAGTACTTC.